The clone carrying this T cell receptor (beta chain) was seen more than once but under ten times. Its antigen is still unknown. The ViraFEST assay expanded antigen-specific CD4+ T cells with viral peptide pools before sequencing. At the end of 10 days of culture, CD4+ T cells were isolated. Vaccinated participants had no history of SARS-CoV-2 infection and tested negative for nucleocapsid antibodies. The data stem from a study of vaccination effects on CD4 cells after COVID-19. Study results and caveats: Whether induced by infection or by vaccine, clones showed marked clonal contraction late after vaccination.

Losses at the gene ends were 0 bases for V and 15 bases for J; bases not matched to a gene: 8. The germline CDR1 and CDR2 sequences are LGHDT and YNNKEL (reference sequence). This CDR3 is built from 13 residues. Using immunoSEQ multiplex PCR, the repertoire was profiled, and TCRdb retains in-frame clones only, with some absent. The repertoire holds roughly 20,000 clones, with over 65% as singletons. Material: CD4+ T cells from PBMCs cultured with HCoV-NL63 spike peptides, obtained before COVID-19 vaccination. The receptor's source is a human donor who received a COVID-19 vaccine. The chain joins TRBV3-1 (or the pseudogene TRBV3-2) to TRBJ2-1, with 7 bases identical to TRBD1. The CDR3 sequence: CASSQDRLTGTFF. Here the CDR3 DNA reads TGTGCCAGCAGCCAAGACAGGTTGACAGGGACGTTCTTC.